Sequencing of this T cell receptor beta chain was carried out in a study of cytomegalovirus exposure and HLA in healthy donors. With 60 Vbeta and 13 Jbeta primers, the PCR was carried out. Repertoires were generated with immunoSEQ multiplex PCR, while TCRdb's copy carries only in-frame clones and drops some. The sample yields roughly 170,000 clones, about 80% seen once. CDR3 length equals 15 residues. In germline, CDR1 is SGHRS, CDR2 YFSETQ. V shed 4 bases and J shed 9 bases, with 17 bases lying between them. Input material: PBMCs. The receptor comes from a boy between 10 and 17 years old in good health and CMV-seronegative. The chain has TRBV5-1 and TRBJ1-6; D uncertain. CDR3 residues: CASSKDGVDGSPLHF. The CDR3 coding sequence is TGCGCCAGCAGCAAAGACGGGGTCGATGGTTCACCCCTCCACTTT.